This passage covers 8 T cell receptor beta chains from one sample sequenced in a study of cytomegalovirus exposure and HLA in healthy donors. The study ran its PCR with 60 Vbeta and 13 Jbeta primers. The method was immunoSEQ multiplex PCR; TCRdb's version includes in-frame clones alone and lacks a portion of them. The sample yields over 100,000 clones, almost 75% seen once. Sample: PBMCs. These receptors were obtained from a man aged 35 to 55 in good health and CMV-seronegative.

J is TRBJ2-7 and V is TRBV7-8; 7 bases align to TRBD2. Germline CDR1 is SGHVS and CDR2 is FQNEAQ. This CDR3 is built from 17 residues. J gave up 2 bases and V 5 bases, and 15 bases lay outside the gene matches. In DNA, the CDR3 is TGTGCCAGCAGCCCTTACTCAAACCGGGGAGGGGCCTACGAGCAGTACTTC. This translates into CASSPYSNRGGAYEQYF.

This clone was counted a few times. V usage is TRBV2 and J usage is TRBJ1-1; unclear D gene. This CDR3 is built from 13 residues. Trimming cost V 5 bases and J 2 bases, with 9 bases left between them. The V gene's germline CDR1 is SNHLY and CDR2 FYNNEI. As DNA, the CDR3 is TGTGCCAGCAGTCCCCGGGGTAACACTGAAGCTTTCTTT. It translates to CASSPRGNTEAFF.

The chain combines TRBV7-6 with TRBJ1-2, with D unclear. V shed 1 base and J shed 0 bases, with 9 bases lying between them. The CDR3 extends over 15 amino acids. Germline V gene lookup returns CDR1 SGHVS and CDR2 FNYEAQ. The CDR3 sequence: CASSLGSQANYGYTF. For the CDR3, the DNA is TGTGCCAGCAGCTTAGGTTCCCAGGCTAACTATGGCTACACCTTC.

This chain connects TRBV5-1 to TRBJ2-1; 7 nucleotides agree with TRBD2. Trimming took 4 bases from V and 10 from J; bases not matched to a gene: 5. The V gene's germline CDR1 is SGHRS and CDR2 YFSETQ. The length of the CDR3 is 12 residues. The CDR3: CASSQGLNEQFF. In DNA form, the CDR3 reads TGCGCCAGCAGCCAGGGACTAAACGAGCAGTTCTTC.

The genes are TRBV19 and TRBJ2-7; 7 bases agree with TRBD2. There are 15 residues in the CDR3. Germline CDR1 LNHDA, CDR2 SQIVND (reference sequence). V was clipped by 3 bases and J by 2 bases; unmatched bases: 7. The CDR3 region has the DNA TGTGCCAGTAGTATTTCGGCGGGGGTACCCTACGAGCAGTACTTC. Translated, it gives CASSISAGVPYEQYF.

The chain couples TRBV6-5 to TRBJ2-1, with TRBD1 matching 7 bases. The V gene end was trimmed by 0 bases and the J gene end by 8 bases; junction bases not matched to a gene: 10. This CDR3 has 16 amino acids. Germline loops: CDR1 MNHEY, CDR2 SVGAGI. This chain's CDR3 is CASSYSYRGVRDEQFF. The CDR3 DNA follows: TGTGCCAGCAGTTACTCGTACAGGGGTGTGCGGGATGAGCAGTTCTTC.

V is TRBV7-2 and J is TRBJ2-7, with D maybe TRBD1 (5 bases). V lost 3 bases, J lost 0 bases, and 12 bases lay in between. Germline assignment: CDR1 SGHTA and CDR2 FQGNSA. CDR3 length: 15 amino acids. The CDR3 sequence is CASSFGFQGSYEQYF. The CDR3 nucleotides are TGTGCCAGCAGCTTCGGCTTTCAGGGCTCCTACGAGCAGTACTTC.

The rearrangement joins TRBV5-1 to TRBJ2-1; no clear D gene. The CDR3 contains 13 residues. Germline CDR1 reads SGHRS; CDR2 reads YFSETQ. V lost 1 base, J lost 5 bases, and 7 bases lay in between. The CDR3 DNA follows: TGCGCCAGCAGCTTGTATTTAAACAATGAGCAGTTCTTC. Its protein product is CASSLYLNNEQFF.